These T cell receptor beta chains were read from a single sample in a study of tumor and adjacent non-tumor tissue in lung cancer. TCRdb recomputed calls from the multiplex PCR reads with MiXCR, one row per CDR3 protein. The sample records approximately 76,000 distinct CDR3 sequences, under 70% being singletons. Sequencing was done on a sample of lung tumor tissue. The receptors shown here come from a woman between 65 and 79 years old with non-small cell lung cancer. The CDR3 runs from the conserved cysteine through the conserved F or W. D genes are given only for firm matches. Clone size is not always given. Where it is, it says once, few, many or a class for expanded clones.

V gene	J gene	CDR3 length	clone size	D gene	CDR3 protein	CDR3 DNA
TRBV5-1	TRBJ1-6	18	-	TRBD1	CASSAGTGGEPGAIPLRF	TGTGCCAGCAGCGCGGGGACAGGGGGCGAACCGGGGGCAATTCCCCTCCGCTTT
TRBV6-5	TRBJ2-1	17	-	TRBD2	CASSYSMCLAGGNEQFF	TGTGCTAGCAGTTACTCGATGTGCCTGGCGGGAGGGAATGAGCAGTTCTTC
TRBV29-1	TRBJ2-7	16	-	TRBD2	CSDDRQGTSGSYEQYF	TGCAGCGATGATCGTCAGGGGACCAGCGGGAGCTACGAGCAGTACTTC
TRBV6-6	TRBJ2-5	15	medium-sized	TRBD1	CASSFPQGAGETQYF	TGTGCCAGCAGTTTTCCCCAGGGGGCGGGGGAGACCCAGTACTTC
TRBV4-1	TRBJ1-1	15	-	-	CASSPSVRGVTEAFF	TGCGCCAGCAGCCCGTCGGTTAGGGGAGTTACTGAAGCTTTCTTT
TRBV29-1	TRBJ2-1	13	-	-	CCVKRKGINEQFF	TGCTGCGTAAAACGGAAGGGTATAAATGAGCAGTTCTTC
TRBV14	TRBJ2-1	13	-	-	CASSQDLSRNRFF	TGTGCAAGCAGCCAAGATCTGAGCAGGAATAGGTTCTTC
TRBV29-1	TRBJ2-7	14	few	-	CSVTTPRSSYVQYF	TGCAGCGTTACCACTCCGCGTAGCTCCTACGTGCAGTACTTC
TRBV5-6	TRBJ2-7	13	-	-	CASSPVGSEERYF	TGTGCCAGCAGCCCTGTCGGGTCAGAAGAGCGGTACTTC
TRBV29-1	TRBJ1-2	14	-	TRBD1	CSVVTPGQDYGYTF	TGCAGCGTTGTTACCCCCGGACAGGACTATGGCTACACCTTC
TRBV5-1	TRBJ2-2	15	many	-	CASSLGRQNTGELFF	TGCGCCAGCAGCTTGGGCAGACAGAACACCGGGGAGCTGTTTTTT
TRBV6-5	TRBJ2-7	15	medium-sized	TRBD1	CASSYRGQGDYEQYF	TGTGCCAGCAGTTATAGGGGACAGGGGGACTACGAGCAGTACTTC
TRBV10-1	TRBJ2-2	16	-	-	CASSESLASEAGELFF	TGCGCCAGCAGTGAATCTCTGGCTAGCGAAGCCGGGGAGCTGTTTTTT
TRBV11-2	TRBJ2-1	15	many	TRBD1	CASSIRGTVYNEQFF	TGTGCCAGCAGCATCAGAGGGACAGTTTACAATGAGCAGTTCTTC
TRBV5-4	TRBJ2-1	17	many	-	CASSFGGRTRSYNEQFF	TGTGCCAGCAGCTTTGGGGGCAGGACCCGCTCCTACAATGAGCAGTTCTTC
TRBV11-3	TRBJ2-7	18	once	-	CASSLDTGIAESPYEQYF	TGTGCTAGCAGCTTAGATACGGGGATTGCGGAGTCTCCCTACGAGCAGTACTTC
TRBV7-9	TRBJ2-1	15	many	TRBD2	CASSLEGLADNEQFF	TGTGCCAGCAGCTTAGAGGGACTAGCGGACAATGAGCAGTTCTTC
TRBV24-1	TRBJ1-5	14	-	TRBD1	CATSGTGQDQPQHF	TGTGCCACCAGTGGCACCGGACAGGATCAGCCCCAGCATTTT
TRBV11-1	TRBJ2-3	13	-	TRBD1	CASLDREADTQYF	TGTGCCAGCTTGGACAGGGAGGCAGATACGCAGTATTTT